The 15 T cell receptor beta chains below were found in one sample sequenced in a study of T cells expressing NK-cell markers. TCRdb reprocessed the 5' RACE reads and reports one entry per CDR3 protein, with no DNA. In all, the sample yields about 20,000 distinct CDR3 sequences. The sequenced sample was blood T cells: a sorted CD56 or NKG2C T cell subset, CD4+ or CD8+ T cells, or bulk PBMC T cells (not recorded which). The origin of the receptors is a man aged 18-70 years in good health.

CDR3 sequence: CASSLNRGPRYGYTF. The V call is TRBV28, the J call TRBJ1-2; the TCRdb D gene call, TRBD1, has no DNA to confirm it. Germline CDR1 is MDHEN and CDR2 is SYDVKM. The CDR3 is made up of 15 amino acids.

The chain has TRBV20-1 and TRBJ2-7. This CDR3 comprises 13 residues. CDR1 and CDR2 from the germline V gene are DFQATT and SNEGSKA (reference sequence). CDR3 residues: CSARTSSSYEQYF.

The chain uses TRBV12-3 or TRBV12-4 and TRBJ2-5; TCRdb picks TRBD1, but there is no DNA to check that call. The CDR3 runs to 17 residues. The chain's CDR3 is CASSFGAGEYEQETQYF.

The CDR3 region is CASTPNPLAGSETQYF. This chain connects TRBV12-3 or TRBV12-4 to TRBJ2-5; the TCRdb D gene call, TRBD2, has no DNA to confirm it. The CDR3 consists of 16 residues.

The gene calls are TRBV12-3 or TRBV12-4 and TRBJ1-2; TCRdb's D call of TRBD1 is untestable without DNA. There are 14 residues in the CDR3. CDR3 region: CASSGGAGSYGYTF.

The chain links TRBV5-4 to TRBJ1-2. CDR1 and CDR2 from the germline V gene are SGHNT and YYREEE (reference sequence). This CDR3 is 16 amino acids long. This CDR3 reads CASSPEGGTTNYGYTF. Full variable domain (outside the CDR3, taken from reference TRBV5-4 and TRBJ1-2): ETGVTQSPTHLIKTRGQQVTLRCSSQSGHNTVSWYQQALGQGPQFIFQYYREEENGRGNFPPRFSGLQFPNYSSELNVNALELDDSALYLCASSPEGGTTNYGYTFGSGTRLTVV.

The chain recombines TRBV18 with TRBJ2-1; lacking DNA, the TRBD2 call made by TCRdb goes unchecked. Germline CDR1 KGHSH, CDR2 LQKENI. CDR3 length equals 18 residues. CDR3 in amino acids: CASSPLLGLAGGPGEQFF.

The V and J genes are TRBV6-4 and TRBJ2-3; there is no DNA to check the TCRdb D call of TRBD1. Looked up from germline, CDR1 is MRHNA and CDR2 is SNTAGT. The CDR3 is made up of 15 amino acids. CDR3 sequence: CASSDDGGGTDTQYF.

CDR3: CASSPYRGQIDEQYF. The chain carries TRBV5-1 and TRBJ2-7; TCRdb designates TRBD1, a call that cannot be tested without DNA. The CDR3 extends over 15 amino acids. Germline V lookup: CDR1 SGHRS, CDR2 YFSETQ.

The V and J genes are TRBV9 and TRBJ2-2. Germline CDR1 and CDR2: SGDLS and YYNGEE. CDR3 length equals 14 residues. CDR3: CASSVEPFGGELFF.

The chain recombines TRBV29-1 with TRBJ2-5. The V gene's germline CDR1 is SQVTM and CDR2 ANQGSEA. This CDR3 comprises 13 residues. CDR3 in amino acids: CSVAKGLGETQYF.

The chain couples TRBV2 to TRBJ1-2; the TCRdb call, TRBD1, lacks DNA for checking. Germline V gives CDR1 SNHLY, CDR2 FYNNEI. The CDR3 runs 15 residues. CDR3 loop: CASGGKLDREYGYTF.

CDR3 amino acids: CAIREVQAPEGEQFF. The rearrangement joins TRBV10-3 to TRBJ2-1; TCRdb designates TRBD1, a call that cannot be tested without DNA. CDR3 length: 15 amino acids. The germline V gene has CDR1 ENHRY and CDR2 SYGVKD.

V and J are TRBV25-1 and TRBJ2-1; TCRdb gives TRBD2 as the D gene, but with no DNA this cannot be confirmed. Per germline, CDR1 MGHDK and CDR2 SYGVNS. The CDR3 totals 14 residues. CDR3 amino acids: CASNLAGGYNEQFF.

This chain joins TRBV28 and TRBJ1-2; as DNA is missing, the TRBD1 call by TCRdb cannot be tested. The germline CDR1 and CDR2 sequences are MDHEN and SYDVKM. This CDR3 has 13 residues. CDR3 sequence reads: CASSGPGQLGYTF.